The clone carrying this TCR beta chain has more than one count but fewer than ten. As yet, its antigen is unknown. Documented time point: persistent/refractory GD, antithyroid drugs over 5 years with positive TRAb. With RNA extracted from PBMCs as input, the TCR library was made. The data belong to a study of regulatory T cells in long-lasting Graves disease. General observations from the study: The small sample size may have reduced accuracy. Whereas roughly 1,000 public clonotypes were shared by new patients, persistent patients shared more, at some 2,900.

Trimming cost V 1 base and J 8 bases, with 11 bases left between them. CDR3 length: 12 amino acids. Germline V gives CDR1 DFQATT, CDR2 SNEGSKA (reference sequence). Investigators prepared the TCR beta libraries by applying iRepertoire HTBI primers and Arm-PCR of CDR3 regions. TCRdb independently ran MiXCR on the multiplex PCR reads; one entry per CDR3 protein. Counted here are 400,000 or so distinct CDR3 sequences, 20% to 25% occurring once; the ten biggest clones make up around 26%. The input for sequencing was peripheral blood mononuclear cells (PBMCs), taken when the disease was refractory, from a patient treated with antithyroid drugs. The clonotype was recovered from a female donor with Graves disease. This chain links TRBV20-1 with TRBJ1-2; no firm D call. Here the CDR3 reads CSARVVGVGYTF. As DNA, the CDR3 is TGCAGTGCTAGAGTGGTCGGGGTAGGCTACACCTTC.